The table lists the clone carrying this T cell receptor beta chain with many counts. This sample was taken from a study of patients and donors after allogeneic stem cell transplantation. Via MiXCR, TCRdb re-called the RT-PCR reads, giving one row per CDR3 protein. The sample has approximately 150,000 distinct CDR3 sequences; around 30% are singletons. The CDR3 sequence is 15 residues long. The V and J ends lost 0 bases and 2 bases respectively, with 11 bases between them. Germline V lookup: CDR1 SGHRS, CDR2 YFSETQ. The sequence was obtained from a human donor who was either an allogeneic HSCT recipient or a stem cell or donor lymphocyte infusion donor (not recorded which). It is not recorded whose cells these are; they may come from a transplant donor. The sample was blood, either unsorted or a sorted T cell fraction (not recorded which). The V gene is TRBV5-1, the J gene TRBJ1-1; D not certain. CDR3 bases: TGCGCCAGCAGCTTGGACCCGGGCCCCAACACTGAAGCTTTCTTT. The encoded protein is CASSLDPGPNTEAFF.